This T cell receptor beta chain stems from a study of CD8 T cells in Susac syndrome. The RNA input was about 0.5 to 1 ug, and it was reverse transcribed with random hexamers. TCRdb analysed the immunoSEQ multiplex PCR reads with MiXCR anew, one entry per CDR3 protein. The table has tens of thousands of distinct CDR3 sequences, 90% to 95% seen once; the top ten hold 0.55% to 0.7%. The V end was cut by 4 bases, the J end by 0 bases, with 14 bases between. This CDR3 spans 16 amino acids. Per germline, CDR1 SGDLS and CDR2 YYNGEE. The chain employs TRBV9 and TRBJ2-1; maybe TRBD1 (6 bases). This TCR came from a human donor with Susac syndrome. The specimen sequenced was CD8+ T cells from PBMCs. CDR3 residues: CASSSTGSGSYNEQFF. CDR3 bases: TGTGCCAGCAGCTCTACAGGGTCAGGCTCCTACAATGAGCAGTTCTTC.